The next 15 T cell receptor beta chains were all read from a single sample in a study of cytomegalovirus exposure and HLA in healthy donors. The PCR used 60 Vbeta and 13 Jbeta primers. Repertoires were generated with immunoSEQ multiplex PCR, while TCRdb's copy carries only in-frame clones and drops some. The table records about 190,000 clones, about four fifths of them present only once. The sequenced sample consisted of PBMCs. All receptors derive from a man aged 35 to 55 in good health and CMV-seropositive.

The CDR3 protein is CASSPPGTVLQKLFF. DNA of the CDR3: TGTGCCAGCTCACCTCCTGGGACAGTGTTACAGAAACTGTTTTTT. This chain links TRBV18 with TRBJ1-4; TRBD1 agrees at 7 bases. The CDR3 is 15 amino acids. Germline CDR1 and CDR2: KGHSH and LQKENI. The J segment lost 11 bases and the V segment lost 3 bases, leaving 12 bases of the junction unmatched.

The chain uses TRBV6-1 and TRBJ2-2; 7 nucleotides align to TRBD1. The CDR3 is 14 amino acids. Germline V gene sequence: CDR1 MNHNS, CDR2 SASEGT. After removal of 2 bases from V and 3 bases from J, the junction contained 0 bases not matched to a gene. As DNA, the CDR3 is TGTGCCAGCAGTGAACAGGGGGACACCGGGGAGCTGTTTTTT. Its translation: CASSEQGDTGELFF.

The gene calls are TRBV5-4 and TRBJ2-1, with 9 nucleotides matching TRBD1. Trimming removed 4 bases from V and 10 bases from J; junction bases left unmatched: 12. Germline lookup yields CDR1 SGHNT and CDR2 YYREEE (reference sequence). The length of the CDR3 is 15 residues. The CDR3 here is CASSPGQGRVREQFF. CDR3 bases: TGTGCCAGCAGCCCCGGACAGGGGAGGGTTAGAGAGCAGTTCTTC.

This chain links TRBV5-8 with TRBJ1-4; the D gene is possibly TRBD1 (5 bases). The CDR3 contains 15 residues. Trimming left V 1 base short and J 7 bases short, with 14 bases between. From germline, CDR1 is SGHTS and CDR2 YDEGEE. CDR3: CASSLRGGAGEKLFF. The CDR3 DNA sequence: TGTGCCAGCAGCTTGAGAGGCGGGGCCGGTGAAAAACTGTTTTTT.

The chain is built from TRBV19 and TRBJ1-2; the D gene is possibly TRBD1 (5 bases). V was clipped by 5 bases and J by 7 bases, with 11 bases between them. Germline lookup yields CDR1 LNHDA and CDR2 SQIVND (reference sequence). The CDR3 contains 12 residues. CDR3 protein: CASSRGEGGYTF. The CDR3 DNA reads TGTGCCAGTAGTCGGGGGGAAGGTGGCTACACCTTC.

This chain links TRBV4-1 with TRBJ1-2; weak D call: TRBD1 (6 bases). V lost 2 bases to trimming and J lost 0 bases, with 10 bases between them. The CDR3 covers 15 residues. CDR1 and CDR2 from the germline V gene are MGHRA and YSYEKL. Here the CDR3 reads CASSQHRQANYGYTF. The DNA for the CDR3 is TGCGCCAGCAGCCAACATCGACAGGCTAACTATGGCTACACCTTC.

The CDR3 coding sequence is TGCACCCCTCACCAAAAGCAGCCTGGAGTATACGAGCAGTACTTC. It specifies CTPHQKQPGVYEQYF. J is TRBJ2-7 and V is TRBV1; the table's D call of TRBD2 was not tested on the DNA. TRBV1 is reported as a pseudogene. The CDR3 runs to 15 residues.

The chain has TRBV7-9 and TRBJ2-5; 10 nucleotides line up with TRBD1. The closer fit of TRBJ2-7 to the DNA end suggests the J call may be wrong. In germline, CDR1 is SEHNR, CDR2 FQNEAQ (reference sequence). This CDR3 is built from 15 residues. The DNA for the CDR3 is TGTGCCAGCAGCTTAAACTTGGGACAGGGGTACGAGCAGTACTTC. It translates to CASSLNLGQGYEQYF.

The chain is built from TRBV30 and TRBJ1-1; a weak D match, TRBD1 (5 bases). This CDR3 spans 12 amino acids. The germline CDR1 and CDR2 sequences are GTSNPN and SVGIG (reference sequence). The germline V and J ends were trimmed by 5 bases and 1 base, with 8 bases remaining between them. The CDR3 region is CAWETANTEAFF. CDR3 bases: TGTGCCTGGGAGACAGCGAACACTGAAGCTTTCTTT. The full variable domain, rest sourced from reference TRBV30 and TRBJ1-1, is SQTIHQWPATLVQPVGSPLSLECTVEGTSNPNLYWYRQAAGRGLQLLFYSVGIGQISSEVPQNLSASRPQDRQFILSSKKLLLSDSGFYLCAWETANTEAFFGQGTRLTVV.

The chain employs TRBV29-1 and TRBJ2-3, with TRBD2 matching over 7 bases. V lost 7 bases, J lost 0 bases, and 13 bases stayed unmatched. CDR3 length: 16 residues. The germline CDR1 and CDR2 sequences are SQVTM and ANQGSEA. The CDR3 DNA is TGCAGCGCTTGGGGATTGCGCGGGGGTAGCACAGATACGCAGTATTTT. As protein: CSAWGLRGGSTDTQYF.

The CDR3 coding sequence is TGTGCCAGCAGCTTAGGAGGCGTCAGTTCCTACGAGCAGTACTTC. This translates into CASSLGGVSSYEQYF. V usage is TRBV7-2 and J usage is TRBJ2-7; D remains unclear. The CDR3 has 15 amino acids. V was trimmed by 1 base and J by 1 base, leaving 11 bases between them. Germline V gives CDR1 SGHTA, CDR2 FQGNSA.

This chain uses TRBV11-2 with TRBJ2-5; D is possibly TRBD1 (6 bases). The assigned J gene may be wrong: the sequence end matches TRBJ2-7 better. Germline V gene data show CDR1 as SGHAT and CDR2 as FQNNGV. This CDR3 spans 14 amino acids. This CDR3 is CASSLRGQNYEQYF. DNA of the CDR3: TGTGCCAGCAGCTTACGCGGACAGAACTACGAGCAGTACTTC.

The chain recombines TRBV29-1 with TRBJ2-7, with TRBD1 matching over 7 bases. This CDR3 has 13 amino acids. CDR1 and CDR2 (germline): SQVTM, ANQGSEA. V was clipped by 6 bases and J by 0 bases; unmatched bases: 5. The chain's CDR3 is CSVRTGNSYEQYF. CDR3 DNA: TGCAGCGTACGGACAGGCAACTCCTACGAGCAGTACTTC.

The chain combines TRBV18 with TRBJ2-7, with 9 bases aligning to TRBD1. CDR3 length: 15 residues. V lost 3 bases and J lost 6; bases outside the gene matches: 9. CDR1 and CDR2 (germline): KGHSH, LQKENI. CDR3 sequence reads: CASSPGQGPFGEQYF. CDR3 in DNA: TGTGCCAGCTCACCGGGACAGGGCCCTTTCGGCGAGCAGTACTTC.

The chain joins TRBV30 to TRBJ1-2; 9 bases are shared with TRBD1. V shed 2 bases, J shed 2 bases, and the junction held 3 bases outside the gene matches. This CDR3 is 14 amino acids long. From germline, CDR1 is GTSNPN and CDR2 SVGIG (reference sequence). The CDR3 spells CAWSSGTGNYGYTF. As DNA, the CDR3 is TGTGCCTGGAGTTCCGGGACAGGGAACTATGGCTACACCTTC.